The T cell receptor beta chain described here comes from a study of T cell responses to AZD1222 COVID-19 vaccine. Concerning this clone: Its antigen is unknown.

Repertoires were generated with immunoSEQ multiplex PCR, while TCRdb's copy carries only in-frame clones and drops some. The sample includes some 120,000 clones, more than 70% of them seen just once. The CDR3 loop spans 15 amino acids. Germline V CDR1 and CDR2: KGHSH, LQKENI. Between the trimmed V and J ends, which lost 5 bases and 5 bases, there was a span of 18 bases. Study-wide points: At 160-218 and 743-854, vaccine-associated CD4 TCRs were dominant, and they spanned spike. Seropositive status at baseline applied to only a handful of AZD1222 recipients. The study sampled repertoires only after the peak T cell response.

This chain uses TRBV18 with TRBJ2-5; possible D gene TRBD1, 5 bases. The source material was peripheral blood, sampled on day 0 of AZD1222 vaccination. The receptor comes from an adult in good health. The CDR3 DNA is TGTGCCAGCTCAACGTCGCTAGGGGAAAAGGAGACCCAGTACTTC. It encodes CASSTSLGEKETQYF.